This T cell receptor (beta chain) was identified in a study of cytomegalovirus exposure and HLA in healthy donors. V lost 6 bases, J lost 5 bases, and 7 bases stayed unmatched. The CDR3 is made up of 13 amino acids. Germline V gene data show CDR1 as SQVTM and CDR2 as ANQGSEA. The study ran its PCR with 60 Vbeta and 13 Jbeta primers. Using immunoSEQ multiplex PCR, the repertoire was profiled, and TCRdb retains in-frame clones only, with some absent. The sample carries more than 130,000 clones, around 78% recorded once. The source material was PBMCs. This rearrangement joins TRBV29-1 to TRBJ1-5; 7 bases fit TRBD1. The source of this sequence is a male donor in good health and CMV-seronegative. The CDR3 sequence: CSVATGSHQPQHF. In nucleotides, the CDR3 is TGCAGCGTCGCGACAGGGAGTCATCAGCCCCAGCATTTT.